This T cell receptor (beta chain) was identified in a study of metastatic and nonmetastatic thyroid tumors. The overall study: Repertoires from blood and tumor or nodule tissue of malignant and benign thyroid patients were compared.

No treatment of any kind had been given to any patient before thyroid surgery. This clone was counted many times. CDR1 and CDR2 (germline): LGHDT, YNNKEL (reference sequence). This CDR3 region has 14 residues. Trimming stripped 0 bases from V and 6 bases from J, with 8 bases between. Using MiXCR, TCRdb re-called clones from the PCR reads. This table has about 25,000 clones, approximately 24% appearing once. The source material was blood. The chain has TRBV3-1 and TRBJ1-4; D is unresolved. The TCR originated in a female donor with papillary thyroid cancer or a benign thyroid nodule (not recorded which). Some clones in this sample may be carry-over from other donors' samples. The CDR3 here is CASSQEARDEKLFF. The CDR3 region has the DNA TGTGCCAGCAGCCAAGAAGCGAGGGATGAAAAACTGTTTTTT.